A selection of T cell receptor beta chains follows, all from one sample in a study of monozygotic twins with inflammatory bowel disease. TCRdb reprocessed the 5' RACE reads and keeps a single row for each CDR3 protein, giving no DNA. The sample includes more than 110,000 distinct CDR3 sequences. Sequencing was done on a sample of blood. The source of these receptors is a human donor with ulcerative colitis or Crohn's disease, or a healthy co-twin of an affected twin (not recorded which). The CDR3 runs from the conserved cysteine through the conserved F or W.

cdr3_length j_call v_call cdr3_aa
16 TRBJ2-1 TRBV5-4 CASSPGLAGGRNEQFF
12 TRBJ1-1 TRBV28 CASKDPNTEAFF
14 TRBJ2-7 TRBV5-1 CASSYTGGAYEQYF
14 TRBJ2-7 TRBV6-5 CASSWAQQNYEQYF
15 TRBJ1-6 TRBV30 CAWSVPRAYNSPLHF
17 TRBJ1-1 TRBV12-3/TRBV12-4 CASSPWERGAMNTEAFF
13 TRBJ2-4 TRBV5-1 CASSLLNENIQYF
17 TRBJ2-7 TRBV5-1 CASSLVVGQGAYHEQYF
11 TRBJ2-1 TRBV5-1 CASSFRQEQFF
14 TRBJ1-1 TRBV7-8 CASSLRGGQTEAFF
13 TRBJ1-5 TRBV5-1 CASSFQGDQPQHF
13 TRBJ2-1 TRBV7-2 CASSPDRDYEQFF
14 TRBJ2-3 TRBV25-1 CASSELRALDTQYF
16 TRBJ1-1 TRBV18 CASSPQIQVLNTEAFF
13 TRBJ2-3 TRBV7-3 CASSLQSTDTQYF
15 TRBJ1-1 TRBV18 CASSPRGDVDTEAFF
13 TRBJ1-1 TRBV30 CAWSVQKGAEAFF
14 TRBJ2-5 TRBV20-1 CSARKREGRETQYF
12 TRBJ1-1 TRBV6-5 CASSYDGQRAFF
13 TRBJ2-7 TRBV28 CASGQELLYEQYF
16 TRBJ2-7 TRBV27 CASSSLGLAGSYEQYF
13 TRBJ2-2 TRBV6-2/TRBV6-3 CASSSGYTGELFF
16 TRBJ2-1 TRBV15 CATSREASGRDNEQFF
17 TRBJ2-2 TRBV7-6 CASSLASGTGGSGELFF
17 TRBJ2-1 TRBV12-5 CASGILGTSGPYNEQFF
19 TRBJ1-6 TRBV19 CASSMRAGIAAAFNSPLHF
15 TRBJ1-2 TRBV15 CATSRDLQGNGGYTF
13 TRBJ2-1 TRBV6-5 CASSFGFYNEQFF
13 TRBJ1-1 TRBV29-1 CSVGRQGVTEAFF
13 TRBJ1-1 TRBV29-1 CSVSTTGKTEAFF
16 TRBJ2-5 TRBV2 CASSLGTSGSGETQYF
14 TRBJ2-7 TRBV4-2 CASSRAGEGREQYF
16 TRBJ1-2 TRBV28 CASSLAPGTPDYGYTF
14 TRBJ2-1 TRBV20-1 CRAVAREKMNEQFF
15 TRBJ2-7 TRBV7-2 CASSLVGGPSYEQYF
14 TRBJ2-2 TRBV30 CAWSLTRGAGELFF
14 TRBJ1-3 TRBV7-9 CASNGGPSGNTIYF
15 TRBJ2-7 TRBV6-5 CASSYAEAVTYEQYF
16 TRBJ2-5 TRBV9 CASSVGGSGNQETQYF
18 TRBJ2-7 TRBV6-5 CASSSLPPGTGATYEQYF
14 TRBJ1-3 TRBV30 CAWWTASSGNTIYF
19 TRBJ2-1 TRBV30 CAWSAIPGQGARLYNEQFF
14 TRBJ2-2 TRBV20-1 CSARSGVNTGELFF
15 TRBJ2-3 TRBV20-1 CSARPWVQRAHTQYF
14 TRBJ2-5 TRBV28 CASSFLQGQETQYF
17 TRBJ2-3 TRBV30 CAWSSEAVQGIADTQYF
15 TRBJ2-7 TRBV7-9 CASSPDGLAAYEQYF
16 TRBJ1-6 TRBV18 CASSTVLAGVNSPLHF
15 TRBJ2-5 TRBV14 CASSQSLAGGETQYF
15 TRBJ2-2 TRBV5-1 CASSLEGTITGELFF
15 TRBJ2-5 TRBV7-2 CASRRQLAHQETQYF
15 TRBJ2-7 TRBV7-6 CASRPAGVAFGEQYF
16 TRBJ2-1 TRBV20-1 CSALVLLAGGPNEQFF
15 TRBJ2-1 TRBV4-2 CASSQEGDFLGGQFF